The T cell receptor beta chain described here comes from a study of T cell responses to AZD1222 COVID-19 vaccine. The CDR3 has 15 amino acids. Germline loops: CDR1 DFQATT, CDR2 SNEGSKA (reference sequence). V lost 3 bases, J lost 7 bases, and 9 bases stayed unmatched. The study, taken as a whole, reports: Only a handful of AZD1222 recipients tested seropositive at baseline. Repertoire sampling happened only post peak T cell response. Dominant CD4 TCR responses targeted spike regions 160-218 and 743-854. Spike-specific TCR repertoires showed rising breadth and depth after two AZD1222 doses.

Comments on this clone: What it binds is not known.

Here immunoSEQ multiplex PCR was the method, and the copy in TCRdb shows in-frame clones only, minus some. The profile covers some 140,000 clones, with around 85% appearing a single time and 5.5% taken by the ten largest. This receptor was identified in an adult in good health. The starting material was peripheral blood, obtained on day 0 of MenACWY control vaccination. This chain links TRBV20-1 with TRBJ2-1; TRBD2 aligns across 10 bases. Here the CDR3 DNA reads TGCAGTGCTAGTGGAGCGGGAGGGCCGCGGAATGAGCAGTTCTTC. Translating it yields CSASGAGGPRNEQFF.